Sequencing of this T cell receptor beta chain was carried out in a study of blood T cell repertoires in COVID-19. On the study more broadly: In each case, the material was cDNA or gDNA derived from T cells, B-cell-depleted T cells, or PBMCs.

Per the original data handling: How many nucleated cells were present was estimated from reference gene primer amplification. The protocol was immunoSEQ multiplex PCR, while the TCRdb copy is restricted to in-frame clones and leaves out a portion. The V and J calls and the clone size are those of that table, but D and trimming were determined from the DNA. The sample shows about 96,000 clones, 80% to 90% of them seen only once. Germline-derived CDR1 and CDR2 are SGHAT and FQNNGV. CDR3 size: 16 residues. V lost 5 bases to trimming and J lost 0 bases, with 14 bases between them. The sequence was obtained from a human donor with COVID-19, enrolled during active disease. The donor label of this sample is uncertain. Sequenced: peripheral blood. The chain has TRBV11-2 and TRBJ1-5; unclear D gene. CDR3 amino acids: CASSAHPTDSNQPQHF. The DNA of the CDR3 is TGTGCCAGCAGCGCCCACCCCACTGATAGCAATCAGCCCCAGCATTTT.